The text below deals with one TCR beta chain. Sequencing was performed with immunoSEQ multiplex PCR; in TCRdb, only in-frame clones are kept and a portion is missing. The sample includes about 41,000 clones, over 80% of them seen just once. These data belong to a study of blood T cell repertoires in COVID-19. The CDR3 has 16 amino acids. CDR1 is MNHNY, CDR2 SVGAGI, per germline (reference sequence). V was clipped by 6 bases and J by 6 bases; unmatched bases: 14. This sequence joins TRBV6-6 and TRBJ1-2, with TRBD1 matching 9 bases. What was sequenced was peripheral blood. The source of this sequence is a woman aged 80 or older with acute or convalescent COVID-19. The CDR3 DNA reads TGTGCCAGCAGCGGCGATCCCCAAACAGGGGGCGATGGCTACACCTTC. It yields the protein CASSGDPQTGGDGYTF.